This T cell receptor beta chain was documented in a study of blood T cell repertoires in COVID-19. CDR1 SNHLY and CDR2 FYNNEI come from the germline V gene. The CDR3 extends over 15 amino acids. About this clone itself: The junction differs from germline at one of its ends, possibly a read error.

Assay: immunoSEQ multiplex PCR; the TCRdb copy retains only in-frame clones and omits some. Of some 46,000 clones listed, around 83% were seen once; the top ten hold 5.5% to 6.5%. The specimen sequenced was peripheral blood. This sequence originates from a woman aged 80 or over with acute or convalescent COVID-19. The V call is TRBV2, the J call TRBJ2-7; no definite D call. The CDR3 loop is CASSSLRVTSHEQYF. The CDR3, as DNA: TGTGCCAGCAGCTCCCTACGGGTCACCTCCCACGAGCAGTACTTC.